The present entry profiles one T cell receptor beta chain with its context. Its antigen remains unidentified. The entry originates in a study of T cell repertoires in cytomegalovirus infection. Study-level points and caveats: The response measured ex vivo was dominated by TCR beta clonotypes (HLA-C-restricted and CMV-specific).

Germline CDR1 is SEHNR and CDR2 is FQNEAQ (reference sequence). V was pared by 5 bases and J by 4 bases, with 9 bases between. The CDR3 consists of 12 residues. TCRdb reprocessed the reads via MiXCR and lists one record per CDR3 protein. The sample contains 500,000 or so distinct CDR3 sequences, more than 15% of which appear only once. Material for sequencing was CD8+ T cells from PBMCs. The V call is TRBV7-9, the J call TRBJ2-7, with D unresolved. The TCR sequence derives from a human donor in good health (CMV status not recorded). Some clones in this sample may be carry-over from other donors' samples. CDR3 sequence: CASSRDAYEQYF. CDR3 nucleotide sequence: TGTGCCAGCAGCAGGGATGCATACGAGCAGTACTTC.